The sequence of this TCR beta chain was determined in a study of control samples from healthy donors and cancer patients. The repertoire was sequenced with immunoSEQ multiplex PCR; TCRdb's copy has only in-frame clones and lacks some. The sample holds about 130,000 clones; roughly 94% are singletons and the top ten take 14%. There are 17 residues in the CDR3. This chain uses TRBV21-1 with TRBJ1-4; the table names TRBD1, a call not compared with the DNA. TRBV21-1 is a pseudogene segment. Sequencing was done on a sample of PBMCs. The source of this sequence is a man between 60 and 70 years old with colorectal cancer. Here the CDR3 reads CASSKALVQASWEKLFF. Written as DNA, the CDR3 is TGTGCCAGCAGCAAAGCGCTGGTGCAGGCCTCTTGGGAAAAACTGTTTTTT.